The next 4 T cell receptor beta chains were all read from a single sample in a study of CD8+ T cells in alopecia areata. The sequencing template was cDNA reverse transcribed from extracted RNA. Data came from immunoSEQ multiplex PCR; TCRdb stores just in-frame clones and leaves some out. The sample includes about 110,000 clones, approximately 59% of them seen just once. The sample was CD8+ T cells sorted from blood. Every receptor here comes from a human donor in good health.

The chain combines TRBV2 with TRBJ1-2, with a tentative D call TRBD1 (5 bases). This CDR3 spans 9 amino acids. V lost 9 bases, J lost 13 bases, and 12 bases lay in between. Germline CDR1 is SNHLY and CDR2 is FYNNEI. CDR3 region: CARSWDRTF. CDR3 DNA sequence: TGTGCCAGAAGCTGGGACCGCACCTTC. Variable domain in full (rest from reference TRBV2 and TRBJ1-2): EPEVTQTPSHQVTQMGQEVILRCVPISNHLYFYWYRQILGQKVEFLVSFYNNEISEKSEIFDDQFSVERPDGSNFTLKIRSTKLEDSAMYFCARSWDRTFGSGTRLTVV.

This clone turned up a few times. The chain combines TRBV28 with TRBJ2-2; no firm D call. Between the trimmed V and J ends, which lost 3 bases and 0 bases, there was a span of 8 bases. CDR1 and CDR2 from the germline V gene are MDHEN and SYDVKM. The CDR3 runs to 15 residues. In DNA, the CDR3 is TGTGCCAGCAGTTTCGTACTCTCGAACACCGGGGAGCTGTTTTTT. This translates into CASSFVLSNTGELFF.

The chain joins TRBV29-1 to TRBJ1-1; D possibly corresponds to TRBD1 (5 bases). V shed 4 bases and J shed 2 bases, with 11 bases lying between them. Per the germline V gene, CDR1 is SQVTM and CDR2 is ANQGSEA. CDR3 length equals 13 residues. Here the CDR3 DNA reads TGCAGCGTTGTTGAAGGGGTTAACACTGAAGCTTTCTTT. This translates into CSVVEGVNTEAFF.

In its sample, this clone was seen once. The rearrangement joins TRBV28 to TRBJ2-7; a possible D gene is TRBD1 (6 bases). The CDR3 runs 12 residues. Germline V gene sequence: CDR1 MDHEN, CDR2 SYDVKM. Trimming cost V 3 bases and J 6 bases, with 9 bases left between them. CDR3 DNA: TGTGCCAGCAGTTTGCGAGGGGGCGAGCAGTACTTC. Protein sequence: CASSLRGGEQYF. The entire variable domain, with the rest obtained from reference TRBV28 and TRBJ2-7, is as follows: DVKVTQSSRYLVKRTGEKVFLECVQDMDHENMFWYRQDPGLGLRLIYFSYDVKMKEKGDIPEGYSVSREKKERFSLILESASTNQTSMYLCASSLRGGEQYFGPGTRLTVT.